The rows below give T cell receptor beta chains drawn from one sample of a study of cytomegalovirus exposure and HLA in healthy donors. Using immunoSEQ multiplex PCR, the repertoire was profiled, and TCRdb retains in-frame clones only, with some absent. The sample lists approximately 150,000 clones, roughly 85% occurring once. Sequenced: PBMCs. These receptors were collected from a male donor in good health and CMV-seronegative. CDR3s include the opening cysteine and the closing phenylalanine or tryptophan. Fields, in order: V gene, D gene, J gene, clone size, CDR3 protein, CDR3 DNA. A D gene is named only where the DNA matches it firmly. Size values are once, few and many counts, or a class for expanded clones, and some rows have none.

TRBV30	-	TRBJ1-5	-	CAWSLGEIQPQHF	TGTGCCTGGAGTCTAGGGGAAATTCAGCCCCAGCATTTT
TRBV5-1	-	TRBJ1-5	-	CASSLAMLGQGNQPQHF	TGCGCCAGCAGCTTGGCCATGCTCGGACAAGGCAATCAGCCCCAGCATTTT
TRBV10-3	TRBD1	TRBJ1-5	-	CAIRQGTGANQPQHF	TGTGCCATCAGGCAAGGGACAGGGGCAAATCAGCCCCAGCATTTT
TRBV9	TRBD2	TRBJ2-3	-	CASSVEVGGGTDTQYF	TGTGCCAGCAGCGTAGAGGTGGGGGGGGGAACAGATACGCAGTATTTT
TRBV7-8	TRBD2	TRBJ2-4	-	CASSPTLAGKKNIQYF	TGTGCCAGCAGCCCTACCCTAGCGGGCAAAAAAAACATTCAGTACTTC
TRBV28	-	TRBJ2-7	-	CASSSPILDSNPYEQYF	TGTGCCAGCAGTTCCCCAATCTTAGACAGCAATCCCTACGAGCAGTACTTC
TRBV7-6	-	TRBJ2-7	-	CASSLGSRQSAYEQYF	TGTGCCAGCAGCTTAGGTTCCAGACAGAGTGCCTACGAGCAGTACTTC
TRBV5-6	-	TRBJ2-7	once	CASSLSRENEQYF	TGTGCCAGCAGCTTGAGCAGGGAAAACGAGCAGTACTTC
TRBV6-5	TRBD1	TRBJ1-5	-	CASCRTGGCQPQHF	TGTGCCAGCTGTCGGACAGGGGGCTGTCAGCCCCAGCATTTT
TRBV6-9	-	TRBJ1-6	-	CASKGGQNTTPLHF	TGTGCCAGCAAGGGCGGACAGAATACAACACCCCTCCACTTT
TRBV7-2	-	TRBJ1-4	-	CASSRDRLGEKLFF	TGTGCCAGCAGTCGCGACAGGTTAGGCGAAAAACTGTTTTTT
TRBV4-3	-	TRBJ2-1	-	CASSQEASSEWNEQFF	TGCGCCAGCAGCCAAGAAGCTAGCTCCGAGTGGAATGAGCAGTTCTTC
TRBV2	TRBD2	TRBJ2-4	-	CASSERVAGGFKNIQYF	TGTGCCAGCAGTGAACGGGTAGCGGGAGGGTTCAAAAACATTCAGTACTTC
TRBV2	-	TRBJ1-2	-	CARLTRGEKGYTF	TGTGCCAGATTAACCCGGGGGGAGAAAGGCTACACCTTC
TRBV7-2	-	TRBJ1-4	-	CASSLERGVLEKLFF	TGTGCCAGCAGCTTAGAACGGGGAGTACTTGAAAAACTGTTTTTT
TRBV18	TRBD1	TRBJ1-1	once	CASSPGTDYTEAFF	TGTGCCAGCTCACCAGGGACAGACTACACTGAAGCTTTCTTT
TRBV7-9	TRBD1	TRBJ2-7	-	CASSLEDRTDEQYF	TGTGCCAGCAGCTTAGAGGACAGGACCGACGAGCAGTACTTC
TRBV7-3	-	TRBJ1-4	-	CASSLTFGPNEKLFF	TGTGCCAGCAGCTTAACGTTTGGCCCTAATGAAAAACTGTTTTTT
TRBV2	-	TRBJ2-2	-	CASSVSANTGELFF	TGTGCCAGCAGTGTAAGCGCGAACACCGGGGAGCTGTTTTTT
TRBV27	TRBD2	TRBJ2-1	-	CASSLAGGPYNEQFF	TGTGCCAGCAGTTTAGCGGGAGGCCCCTACAATGAGCAGTTCTTC
TRBV7-6	TRBD2	TRBJ2-1	-	CASSRGTSGSNEQFF	TGTGCCAGCAGCAGAGGGACTAGCGGGAGTAATGAGCAGTTCTTC
TRBV28	-	TRBJ1-1	-	CASRAAGITSNTEAFF	TGTGCCAGCCGAGCGGCGGGAATCACGTCGAACACTGAAGCTTTCTTT
TRBV6-6	-	TRBJ2-1	-	CASSSAGVNEQFF	TGTGCCAGCAGTTCGGCGGGCGTCAATGAGCAGTTCTTC
TRBV6-5	-	TRBJ2-7	-	CASSSTNWETRDF	TGTGCCAGCAGTTCCACTAACTGGGAAACTAGGGACTTC
TRBV19	-	TRBJ1-2	few	CATTRDTGATGYTF	TGTGCCACCACTAGGGACACCGGGGCAACGGGCTACACCTTC
TRBV7-9	-	TRBJ2-7	once	CASSLAGTQPYEQQYF	TGTGCCAGCAGCTTAGCCGGGACACAACCCTACGAGCAGCAGTACTTC
TRBV29-1	-	TRBJ1-5	-	CSVHYRGTQHF	TGCAGCGTTCATTATAGGGGGACCCAGCATTTT
TRBV6-1	-	TRBJ2-2	few	CASKGRGDTGELFF	TGTGCCAGCAAGGGGAGGGGGGACACCGGGGAGCTGTTTTTT
TRBV7-2	TRBD2	TRBJ2-4	-	CASSPRRESKNIQYF	TGTGCCAGCAGCCCTCGGCGGGAGTCCAAAAACATTCAGTACTTC
TRBV7-9	-	TRBJ2-2	-	CASSWDSNTGELFF	TGTGCCAGCAGCTGGGACTCCAACACCGGGGAGCTGTTTTTT
TRBV19	TRBD1	TRBJ2-7	-	CASRYRQGASYEQYF	TGTGCCAGTAGATACAGACAGGGGGCCTCCTACGAGCAGTACTTC
TRBV7-8	-	TRBJ2-1	-	CASSLGAGESGPYNEQFF	TGTGCCAGCAGCTTAGGGGCTGGGGAAAGCGGCCCCTACAATGAGCAGTTCTTC
TRBV6-1	-	TRBJ1-4	-	CASSPGARGEKLFF	TGTGCCAGCAGTCCAGGGGCCCGGGGTGAAAAACTGTTTTTT
TRBV10-3	TRBD1	TRBJ2-7	-	CAISEGQGETYEQYF	TGTGCCATCAGTGAAGGACAGGGTGAGACCTACGAGCAGTACTTC
TRBV2	TRBD2	TRBJ2-7	once	CASKEGGALPYEQYF	TGTGCCAGCAAGGAGGGAGGGGCCTTACCCTACGAGCAGTACTTC
TRBV27	TRBD1	TRBJ2-7	-	CASSLYGTAFYEQYF	TGTGCCAGCAGTTTATACGGGACAGCCTTCTACGAGCAGTACTTC
TRBV5-1	TRBD1	TRBJ1-3	-	CASSPRQGISGNTIYF	TGCGCCAGCAGCCCACGACAGGGGATCTCTGGAAACACCATATATTTT
TRBV28	-	TRBJ1-2	-	CASSFGAAPIGYTF	TGTGCCAGCAGTTTTGGGGCAGCCCCTATTGGCTACACCTTC
TRBV11-2	TRBD1	TRBJ2-2	-	CASSWTGNTGELFF	TGTGCCAGCAGCTGGACAGGCAACACCGGGGAGCTGTTTTTT
TRBV6-5	-	TRBJ1-2	-	CASSYSGGPQRYGYTF	TGTGCCAGCAGTTACTCCGGGGGGCCTCAACGGTATGGCTACACCTTC
TRBV7-6	-	TRBJ1-2	-	CASSLGGLGGNYGYTF	TGTGCCAGCAGCTTAGGGGGCTTGGGGGGGAACTATGGCTACACCTTC
TRBV2	TRBD1	TRBJ2-2	once	CASRGTANTGELFF	TGTGCCAGCAGGGGGACAGCGAACACCGGGGAGCTGTTTTTT
TRBV7-2	TRBD2	TRBJ2-1	-	CASSDSGTSGYNEQFF	TGTGCCAGCAGCGATTCCGGGACTAGCGGATACAATGAGCAGTTCTTC